A single sample is the source of the 19 T cell receptor beta chains below, sequenced in a study of technical replicates of blood from several donors listed by TCRdb under 2017. Library creation used the immunoSEQ multiplex PCR assay. This immuneACCESS table, as held by TCRdb, lists in-frame sequences with V and J called but not all clones. Of the missing ones, under half trace to an unresolved V gene in checked studies; the others have no known cause. This sample comprises about 84,000 clones, 97% of them detected only once. Jointly, the top ten make up more than 0.15% of the sample. Sequenced material: T cells isolated from PBMCs. The receptors here all came from a human donor in good health.

The chain combines TRBV6-5 with TRBJ2-1; TRBD1 matches at 9 bases. The CDR3 spans 15 residues. With V trimmed by 5 bases and J by 5 bases, 7 bases remained unmatched. Germline CDR1 MNHEY, CDR2 SVGAGI. CDR3 loop: CASSTDRGNDNEQFF. CDR3 nucleotide sequence: TGTGCCAGCAGTACGGACAGGGGTAACGACAATGAGCAGTTCTTC.

This rearrangement joins TRBV2 to TRBJ1-1; no firm D call. V was cut by 2 bases and J by 8 bases, with 15 bases left in between. Germline lookup yields CDR1 SNHLY and CDR2 FYNNEI. This CDR3 has 14 residues. CDR3 DNA: TGTGCCAGCAGTGAAAGGAGTTCCGCCGAAGAAGCTTTCTTT. It translates to CASSERSSAEEAFF. Full variable domain (rest looked up from reference TRBV2 and TRBJ1-1): EPEVTQTPSHQVTQMGQEVILRCVPISNHLYFYWYRQILGQKVEFLVSFYNNEISEKSEIFDDQFSVERPDGSNFTLKIRSTKLEDSAMYFCASSERSSAEEAFFGQGTRLTVV.

The rearrangement uses TRBV29-1 and TRBJ2-3, with unresolved D. The V gene lost 7 bases and the J gene lost 6 bases, with 8 bases spanning the gap. The CDR3 length is 10 residues. The germline CDR1 and CDR2 sequences are SQVTM and ANQGSEA. The CDR3: CSAYSDTQYF. The DNA of the CDR3 is TGCAGCGCCTATTCGGATACGCAGTATTTT.

The CDR3 bases are TGTGCCAGCAGGAGGAGAAATGAGCAGTTCTTC. This translates into CASRRRNEQFF. V is TRBV7-8 and J is TRBJ2-1; no clear D gene. CDR1 is SGHVS, CDR2 FQNEAQ, per germline. Trimming shortened V by 6 bases and J by 7 bases, and 7 bases separated the two germline ends. The CDR3 runs to 11 residues.

V usage is TRBV28 and J usage is TRBJ1-5; D call uncertain. CDR1 is MDHEN, CDR2 SYDVKM, per germline. CDR3 length: 14 amino acids. Trimming shortened V by 5 bases and J by 0 bases, and 8 bases separated the two germline ends. The CDR3 region is CASSQINSNQPQHF. The CDR3 DNA reads TGTGCCAGCAGTCAGATCAATAGCAATCAGCCCCAGCATTTT.

This clone was seen a single time. V usage is TRBV5-4 and J usage is TRBJ2-1; weak D call: TRBD2 (6 bases). Germline V gene data show CDR1 as SGHNT and CDR2 as YYREEE (reference sequence). The V end was cut by 7 bases, the J end by 5 bases, with 7 bases between. CDR3 size: 11 residues. The CDR3 sequence: CASGGNNEQFF. As DNA, the CDR3 is TGTGCCAGCGGGGGGAACAATGAGCAGTTCTTC.

The genes are TRBV6-1 and TRBJ1-1, with D perhaps matching TRBD1 (6 bases). CDR1 and CDR2 (germline): MNHNS, SASEGT. With 10 bases removed from V and 1 base from J, the gap between germline ends came to 13 bases. There are 13 residues in the CDR3. CDR3 sequence (DNA): TGTGCCATTACTAACAGGGAGAACACTGAAGCTTTCTTT. Protein: CAITNRENTEAFF.

J is TRBJ2-6 and V is TRBV5-1, with D tentatively TRBD2 (5 bases). The germline V gene has CDR1 SGHRS and CDR2 YFSETQ. Trimming cost V 0 bases and J 2 bases, with 6 bases left between them. The CDR3 spans 15 residues. This CDR3 is CASSLERPGANVLTF. The CDR3 DNA is TGCGCCAGCAGCTTGGAGCGGCCTGGGGCCAACGTCCTGACTTTC.

This rearrangement joins TRBV5-1 to TRBJ2-7; D perhaps matches TRBD2 (5 bases). CDR3 length equals 15 residues. Trimming left V 0 bases short and J 1 base short, with 11 bases between. CDR1 and CDR2 from the germline V gene are SGHRS and YFSETQ. The CDR3 here is CASSLGPGGSYEQYF. CDR3 sequence (DNA): TGCGCCAGCAGCTTGGGGCCCGGAGGATCCTACGAGCAGTACTTC. Using reference TRBV5-1 and TRBJ2-7 for the parts outside the CDR3, the full variable domain is KAGVTQTPRYLIKTRGQQVTLSCSPISGHRSVSWYQQTPGQGLQFLFEYFSETQRNKGNFPGRFSGRQFSNSRSEMNVSTLELGDSALYLCASSLGPGGSYEQYFGPGTRLTVT.

V and J are TRBV28 and TRBJ1-5; 7 nucleotides align to TRBD1. There are 14 residues in the CDR3. Germline V gene sequence: CDR1 MDHEN, CDR2 SYDVKM. CDR3 residues: CATDSGTVYQPQHF. Here the CDR3 DNA reads TGTGCGACAGATTCCGGGACAGTATATCAGCCCCAGCATTTT.

This clone was recorded once. As DNA, the CDR3 is TGTGCCAGCAGCCGGACAGGGATCGCCTACGAGCAGTACTTC. Translation gives CASSRTGIAYEQYF. The rearrangement uses TRBV7-9 and TRBJ2-7; 8 nucleotides line up with TRBD1. V trimming: 5 bases; J trimming: 2 bases; junction bases outside the gene matches: 5. The CDR3 is 14 amino acids. Germline V CDR1 and CDR2: SEHNR, FQNEAQ (reference sequence).

The chain employs TRBV30 and TRBJ2-2, with 8 bases matching TRBD1. CDR1 is GTSNPN and CDR2 is SVGIG in the germline V gene (reference sequence). J was trimmed by 6 bases and V by 3 bases; bases with no gene match: 15. The CDR3 has 17 amino acids. CDR3 protein: CAWRDEWGRGRPGELFF. For the CDR3, the DNA is TGTGCCTGGAGGGATGAATGGGGCAGGGGGCGCCCCGGGGAGCTGTTTTTT.

The J gene is TRBJ1-5, the V gene TRBV7-2; 8 positions agree with TRBD1. This CDR3 region has 15 residues. Germline CDR1 and CDR2: SGHTA and FQGNSA. J was trimmed by 7 bases and V by 1 base; bases with no gene match: 6. For the CDR3, the DNA is TGTGCCAGCAGCTTAGTTGGACAGGGAATACAGCCCCAGCATTTT. Amino acids: CASSLVGQGIQPQHF.

The chain is built from TRBV7-8 and TRBJ1-4, with D perhaps matching TRBD1 (5 bases). The V end lost 4 bases, the J end lost 8 bases, and 20 bases lay between the germline ends. CDR3 length: 16 residues. Germline V gene lookup returns CDR1 SGHVS and CDR2 FQNEAQ. This CDR3 reads CASSSQVGQLGEKLFF. In DNA, the CDR3 is TGTGCCAGCAGCTCCCAGGTGGGGCAGCTAGGGGAAAAACTGTTTTTT. The full variable domain, in which reference TRBV7-8 and TRBJ1-4 provide the parts outside the CDR3, is GAGVSQSPRYKVAKRGQDVALRCDPISGHVSLFWYQQALGQGPEFLTYFQNEAQLDKSGLPSDRFFAERPEGSVSTLKIQRTQQEDSAVYLCASSSQVGQLGEKLFFGSGTQLSVL.

The chain joins TRBV6-6 to TRBJ1-6; 9 bases line up with TRBD1. CDR3 length equals 15 residues. The ends lost 2 bases at V and 7 bases at J; junction bases unmatched: 3. Per the germline V gene, CDR1 is MNHNY and CDR2 is SVGAGI (reference sequence). CDR3 residues: CASSYRQGENSPLHF. The CDR3 DNA follows: TGTGCCAGCAGTTACCGACAGGGGGAAAATTCACCCCTCCACTTT.

CDR3 amino acids: CASKRTSSHSYEQYF. CDR3 nucleotides: TGTGCCAGCAAAAGGACTAGCTCTCACAGCTACGAGCAGTACTTC. V is TRBV28 and J is TRBJ2-7; 8 nucleotides agree with TRBD2. Trimming removed 7 bases from V and 3 bases from J; junction bases left unmatched: 11. CDR3 length: 15 residues. Germline CDR1 is MDHEN and CDR2 is SYDVKM.

The chain is built from TRBV7-9 and TRBJ1-2; D unresolved. Germline lookup yields CDR1 SEHNR and CDR2 FQNEAQ (reference sequence). V lost 1 base and J lost 8, with 8 bases in between. The CDR3 sequence is 12 residues long. The CDR3 nucleotides read TGTGCCAGCAGCTTAGAGCCTCTGGGCTACACCTTC. Translation gives CASSLEPLGYTF.

In its sample, this clone was seen once. This chain connects TRBV7-7 to TRBJ2-5; no reliable D call. The CDR3 spans 14 residues. The germline gives CDR1 SSHAT, CDR2 FNYEAQ (reference sequence). Trimming pared 2 bases from V and 2 bases from J, leaving 9 bases between. This CDR3 is CASSLNRVQETQYF. CDR3 bases: TGTGCCAGCAGCTTAAACAGAGTACAAGAGACCCAGTACTTC.

The chain has TRBV4-1 and TRBJ1-2; D call uncertain. This CDR3 comprises 16 residues. Germline loops: CDR1 MGHRA, CDR2 YSYEKL. Trimming shortened V by 2 bases and J by 2 bases, and 15 bases separated the two germline ends. CDR3 DNA: TGCGCCAGCAGCCAACTTAACTCAAAAGAGAACTATGGCTACACCTTC. Translation: CASSQLNSKENYGYTF.